This TCR beta chain was sequenced during a study of tumor-infiltrating lymphocytes in oesophageal squamous cell carcinoma. TCRdb independently ran MiXCR on the PCR reads; one entry per CDR3 protein. The sample contains over 15,000 distinct CDR3 sequences, around half of which appear only once. Germline values: CDR1 MNHNS, CDR2 SASEGT. Both ends counted, the CDR3 spans 17 residues. As for this clonotype: Lacking the conserved final phenylalanine or tryptophan, this CDR3 likely reflects a read error. No DNA is shown, since the ends of the CDR3 on it are uncertain; the CDR3 is the one TCRdb lists.

Sequenced material: esophageal tumor tissue. V is TRBV6-1 and J is TRBJ2-3; the tabulated D call, TRBD1, remains unverified against the DNA. The source of this sequence is a female donor with esophageal squamous cell carcinoma. The CDR3 sequence: CASSEARRTYGGYTFGP.